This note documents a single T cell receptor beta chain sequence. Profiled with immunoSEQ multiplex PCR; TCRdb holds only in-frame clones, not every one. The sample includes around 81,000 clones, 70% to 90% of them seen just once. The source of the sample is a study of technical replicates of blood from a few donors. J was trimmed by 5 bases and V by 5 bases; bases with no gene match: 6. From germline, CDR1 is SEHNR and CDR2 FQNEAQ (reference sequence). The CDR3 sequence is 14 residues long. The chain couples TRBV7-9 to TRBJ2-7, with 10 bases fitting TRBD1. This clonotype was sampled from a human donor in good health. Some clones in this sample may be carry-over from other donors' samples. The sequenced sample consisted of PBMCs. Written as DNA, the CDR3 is TGTGCCAGCAGCCTCCGGGACAGGGGCCACGAGCAGTACTTC. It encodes CASSLRDRGHEQYF. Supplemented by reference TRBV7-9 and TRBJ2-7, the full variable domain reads DTGVSQNPRHKITKRGQNVTFRCDPISEHNRLYWYRQTLGQGPEFLTYFQNEAQLEKSRLLSDRFSAERPKGSFSTLEIQRTEQGDSAMYLCASSLRDRGHEQYFGPGTRLTVT.